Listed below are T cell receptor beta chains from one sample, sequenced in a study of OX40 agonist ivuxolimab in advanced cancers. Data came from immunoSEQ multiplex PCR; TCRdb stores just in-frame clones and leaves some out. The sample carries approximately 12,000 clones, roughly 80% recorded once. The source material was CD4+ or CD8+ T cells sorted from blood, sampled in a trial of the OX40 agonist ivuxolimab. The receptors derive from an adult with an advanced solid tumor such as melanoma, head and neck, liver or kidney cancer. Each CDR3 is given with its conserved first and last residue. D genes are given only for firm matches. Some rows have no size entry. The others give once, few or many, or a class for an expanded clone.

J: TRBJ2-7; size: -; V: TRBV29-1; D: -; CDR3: CSVESSGPNFRYEQYF; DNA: TGCAGCGTTGAGTCGTCAGGCCCCAATTTTAGGTACGAGCAGTACTTC
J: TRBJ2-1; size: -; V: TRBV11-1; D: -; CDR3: CASIPFGGNEQFF; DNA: TGTGCCAGCATCCCCTTTGGGGGGAATGAGCAGTTCTTC
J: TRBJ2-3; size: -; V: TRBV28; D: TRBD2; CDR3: CASSLTSGPLGYTQYF; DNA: TGTGCCAGCAGCCTGACTAGCGGGCCCTTGGGGTATACGCAGTATTTT
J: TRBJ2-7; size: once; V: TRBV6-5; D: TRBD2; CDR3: CASSSLAGHSYEQYF; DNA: TGTGCCAGCAGTTCTTTAGCGGGACACTCCTACGAGCAGTACTTC
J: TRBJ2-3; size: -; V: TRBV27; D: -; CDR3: CASSQNGKGADTQYF; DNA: TGTGCCAGCAGTCAGAACGGGAAAGGGGCAGATACGCAGTATTTT
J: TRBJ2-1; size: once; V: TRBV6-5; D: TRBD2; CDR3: CASSRGLAARNEQFF; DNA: TGTGCCAGCAGCAGGGGACTAGCGGCCCGCAATGAGCAGTTCTTC
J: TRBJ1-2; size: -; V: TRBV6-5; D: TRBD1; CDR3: CASSPGTGWYGYTF; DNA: TGTGCCAGCAGCCCGGGGACAGGGTGGTATGGCTACACCTTC
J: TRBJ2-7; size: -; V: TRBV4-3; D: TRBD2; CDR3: CASSQDFLAGVEEQYF; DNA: TGCGCCAGCAGCCAAGATTTCCTAGCGGGAGTAGAGGAGCAGTACTTC
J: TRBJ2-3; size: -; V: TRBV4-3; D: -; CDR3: CASSQDHKTDTQYF; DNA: TGCGCCAGCAGCCAAGATCATAAGACAGATACGCAGTATTTT
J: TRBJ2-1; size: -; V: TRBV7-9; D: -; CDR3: CASSLVPRNEQFF; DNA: TGTGCCAGCAGCTTAGTTCCCAGGAATGAGCAGTTCTTC
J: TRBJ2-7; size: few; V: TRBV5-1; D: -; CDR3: CASSLDRGTYEQYF; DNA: TGCGCCAGCAGCTTGGATCGGGGGACCTACGAGCAGTACTTC
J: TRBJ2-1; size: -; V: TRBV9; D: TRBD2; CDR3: CASSVARRGLAGASSYNEQFF; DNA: TGTGCCAGCAGCGTAGCACGAAGAGGACTAGCGGGAGCTAGCTCCTACAATGAGCAGTTCTTC
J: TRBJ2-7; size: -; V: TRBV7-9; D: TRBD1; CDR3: CASSSGQGTYEQYF; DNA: TGTGCCAGCAGCTCCGGACAGGGGACCTACGAGCAGTACTTC
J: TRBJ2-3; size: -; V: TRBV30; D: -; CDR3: CAWGEDTQYF; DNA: TGTGCCTGGGGAGAAGATACGCAGTATTTT
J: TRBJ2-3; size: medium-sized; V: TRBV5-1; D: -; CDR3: CASSVGDPSTDTQYF; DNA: TGCGCCAGCAGCGTCGGGGACCCAAGCACAGATACGCAGTATTTT
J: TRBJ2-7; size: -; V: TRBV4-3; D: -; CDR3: CASSQDWSAYEQYF; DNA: TGCGCCAGCAGCCAAGATTGGTCAGCCTACGAGCAGTACTTC
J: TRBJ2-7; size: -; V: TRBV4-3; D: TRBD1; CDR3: CASSQEIGDRASYEQYF; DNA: TGCGCCAGCAGCCAAGAAATCGGCGACAGGGCATCCTACGAGCAGTACTTC
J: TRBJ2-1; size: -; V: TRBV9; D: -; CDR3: CASSPLSYNEQFF; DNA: TGTGCCAGCAGCCCCCTATCCTACAATGAGCAGTTCTTC
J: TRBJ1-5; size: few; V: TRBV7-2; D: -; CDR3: CASSLGGGSNQPQHF; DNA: TGTGCCAGCAGCCTGGGCGGGGGAAGCAATCAGCCCCAGCATTTT
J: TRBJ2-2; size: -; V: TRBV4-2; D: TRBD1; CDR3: CASSQERGQGSGELFF; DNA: TGTGCCAGCAGCCAAGAAAGAGGACAGGGTTCAGGGGAGCTGTTTTTT
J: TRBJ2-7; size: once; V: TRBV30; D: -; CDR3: CAWSVLTGNYEQYF; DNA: TGTGCCTGGAGTGTACTAACAGGGAACTACGAGCAGTACTTC
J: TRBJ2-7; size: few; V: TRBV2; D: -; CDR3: CASSEGRQTYEQYF; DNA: TGTGCCAGCAGTGAAGGGAGGCAGACCTACGAGCAGTACTTC
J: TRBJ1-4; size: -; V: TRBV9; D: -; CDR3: CASSVSGATNEKLFF; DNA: TGTGCCAGCAGCGTCTCAGGGGCAACTAATGAAAAACTGTTTTTT
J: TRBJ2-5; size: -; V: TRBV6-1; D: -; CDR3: CASSYSPQETQYF; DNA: TGTGCCAGCAGTTATTCCCCACAAGAGACCCAGTACTTC
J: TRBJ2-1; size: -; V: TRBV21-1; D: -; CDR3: CASSRDVRVFEGYNEQFF; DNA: TGTGCCAGCAGCAGAGACGTTCGGGTTTTTGAGGGTTACAATGAGCAGTTCTTC
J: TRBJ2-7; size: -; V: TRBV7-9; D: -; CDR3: CASSPRGGYEQYF; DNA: TGTGCCAGCAGCCCCAGGGGAGGCTACGAGCAGTACTTC
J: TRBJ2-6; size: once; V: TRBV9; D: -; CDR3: CASSVVGGGANVLTF; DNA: TGTGCCAGCAGCGTAGTCGGGGGTGGGGCCAACGTCCTGACTTTC
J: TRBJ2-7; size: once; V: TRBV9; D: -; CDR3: CASSHSGASDNYEQYF; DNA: TGTGCCAGCAGCCACTCCGGGGCTAGCGACAACTACGAGCAGTACTTC
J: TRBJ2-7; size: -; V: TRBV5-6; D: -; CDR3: CASSSAITVLSSYEQYF; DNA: TGTGCCAGCAGCTCGGCCATTACGGTCCTGAGCTCCTACGAGCAGTACTTC
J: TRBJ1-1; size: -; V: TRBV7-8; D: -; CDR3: CASSLELTGEAFF; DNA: TGTGCCAGCAGCTTAGAACTTACTGGTGAAGCTTTCTTT
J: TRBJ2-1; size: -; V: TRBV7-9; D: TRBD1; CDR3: CASSSSGTGYHEQFF; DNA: TGTGCCAGCAGCTCATCCGGGACAGGGTACCATGAGCAGTTCTTC
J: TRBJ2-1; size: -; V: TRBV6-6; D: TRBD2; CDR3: CATELAGSNNEQFF; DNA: TGTGCCACCGAACTAGCGGGATCCAACAATGAGCAGTTCTTC
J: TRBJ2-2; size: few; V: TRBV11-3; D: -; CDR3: CASSFRGGELFF; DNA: TGTGCCAGCAGCTTTCGTGGCGGGGAGCTGTTTTTT
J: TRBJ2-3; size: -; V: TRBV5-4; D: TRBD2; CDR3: CASSWGTSGYDTQYF; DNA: TGTGCCAGCAGCTGGGGGACTAGCGGGTACGATACGCAGTATTTT
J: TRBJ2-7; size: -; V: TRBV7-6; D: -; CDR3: CASSLGGQGYEQYF; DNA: TGTGCCAGCAGCTTAGGGGGCCAGGGATACGAGCAGTACTTC
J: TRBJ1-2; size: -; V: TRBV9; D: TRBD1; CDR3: CASRGTGGSYTF; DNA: TGTGCCAGCAGGGGGACAGGTGGGAGCTACACCTTC
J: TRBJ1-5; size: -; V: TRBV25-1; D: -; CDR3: CASSELGSQPQHF; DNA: TGTGCCAGCAGTGAATTGGGGAGTCAGCCCCAGCATTTT
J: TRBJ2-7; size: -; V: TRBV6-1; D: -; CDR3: CASNAYEQYF; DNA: TGTGCCAGCAACGCCTACGAGCAGTACTTC
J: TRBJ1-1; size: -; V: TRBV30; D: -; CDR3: CAWSGGDTEAFF; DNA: TGTGCCTGGAGTGGGGGGGACACTGAAGCTTTCTTT
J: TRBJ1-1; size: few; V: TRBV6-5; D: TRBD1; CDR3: CASSYRTGHAFF; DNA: TGTGCCAGCAGTTACCGGACAGGGCATGCTTTCTTT
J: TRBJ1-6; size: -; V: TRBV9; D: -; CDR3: CASSVGGDNSPLHF; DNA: TGTGCCAGCAGCGTCGGGGGCGATAATTCACCCCTCCACTTT
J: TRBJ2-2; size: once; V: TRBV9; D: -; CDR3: CASSAPDSLRELFF; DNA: TGTGCCAGCAGCGCCCCGGACAGCCTAAGGGAGCTGTTTTTT
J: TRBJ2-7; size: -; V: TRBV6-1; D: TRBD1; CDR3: CASSTLPGQTYEQYF; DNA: TGTGCCAGCAGTACGCTACCGGGACAGACCTACGAGCAGTACTTC
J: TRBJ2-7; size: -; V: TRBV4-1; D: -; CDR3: CASSDHSDILGPYEQYF; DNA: TGCGCCAGCAGCGACCATTCTGACATACTTGGCCCCTACGAGCAGTACTTC
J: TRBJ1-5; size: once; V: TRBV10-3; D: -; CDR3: CAISESSQGGNQPQHF; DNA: TGTGCCATCAGTGAGTCGTCACAGGGAGGCAATCAGCCCCAGCATTTT
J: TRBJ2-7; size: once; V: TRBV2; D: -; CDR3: CASRGQEQYF; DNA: TGTGCCAGCAGAGGACAGGAGCAGTACTTC
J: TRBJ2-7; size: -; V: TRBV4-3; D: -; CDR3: CASSQDFEQSFYYEQYF; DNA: TGCGCCAGCAGCCAAGACTTTGAACAGTCCTTCTACTACGAGCAGTACTTC
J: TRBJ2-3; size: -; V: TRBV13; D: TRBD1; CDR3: CASSPRGQLHSTDTQYF; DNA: TGTGCCAGCAGCCCACGGGGACAGCTACATAGCACAGATACGCAGTATTTT